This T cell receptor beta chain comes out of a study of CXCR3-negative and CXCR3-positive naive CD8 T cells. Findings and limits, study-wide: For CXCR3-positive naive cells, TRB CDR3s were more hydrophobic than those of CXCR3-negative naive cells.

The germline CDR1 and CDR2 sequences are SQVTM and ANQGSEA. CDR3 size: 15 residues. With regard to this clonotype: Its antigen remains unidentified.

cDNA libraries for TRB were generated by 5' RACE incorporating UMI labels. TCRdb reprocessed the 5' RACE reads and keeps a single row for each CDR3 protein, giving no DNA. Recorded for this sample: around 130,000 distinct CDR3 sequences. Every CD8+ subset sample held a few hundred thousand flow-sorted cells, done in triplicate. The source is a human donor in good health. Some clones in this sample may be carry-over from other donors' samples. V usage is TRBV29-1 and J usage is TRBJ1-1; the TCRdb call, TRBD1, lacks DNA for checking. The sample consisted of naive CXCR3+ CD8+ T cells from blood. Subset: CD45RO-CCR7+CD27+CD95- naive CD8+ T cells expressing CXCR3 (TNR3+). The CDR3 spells CSVERTDHMNTEAFF. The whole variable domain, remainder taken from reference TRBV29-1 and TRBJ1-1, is SAVISQKPSRDICQRGTSLTIQCQVDSQVTMMFWYRQQPGQSLTLIATANQGSEATYESGFVIDKFPISRPNLTFSTLTVSNMSPEDSSIYLCSVERTDHMNTEAFFGQGTRLTVV.